A single TCR beta chain is shown here with its context. The sample belongs to a study of blood T cell repertoires in COVID-19. Study information: The cDNA or gDNA used as material had been derived from T cells, B-cell-depleted T cells, or PBMCs.

The assay was immunoSEQ multiplex PCR, and TCRdb's table has in-frame clones only and misses some. The sample contains 430,000 or so clones, 85% to 90% of which appear only once. CDR3 length equals 21 residues. V gave up 0 bases and J gave up 3 bases; unmatched junction bases: 18. Germline loops: CDR1 GTSNPN, CDR2 SVGIG (reference sequence). The receptor comes from a man between 18 and 29 years old with COVID-19, enrolled during active disease. The chain couples TRBV30 to TRBJ2-2; 11 positions match TRBD2. The specimen sequenced was peripheral blood. CDR3 protein: CAWSVAPRGSGLAGHTGELFF. The DNA of the CDR3 is TGTGCCTGGAGTGTAGCCCCCCGCGGCAGCGGACTAGCGGGTCACACCGGGGAGCTGTTTTTT.